This T cell receptor beta chain was captured in a study of human thymus T cells. Trimming took off 4 bases at V and 0 bases at J, with 6 bases between the two ends. The CDR3 is 13 amino acids. Germline CDR1 is MNHNY and CDR2 is SVGAGI (reference sequence). Resections from corrective heart surgery supplied the thymus tissue. The assay was immunoSEQ multiplex PCR, and TCRdb's table has in-frame clones only and misses some. The sample lists roughly 130,000 clones; about 94% were seen once. The chain carries TRBV6-6 and TRBJ1-1; no reliable D call. Material for sequencing was thymus tissue. The source of this sequence is a boy younger than two with a congenital heart defect but otherwise immunologically healthy. In DNA form, the CDR3 reads TGTGCCAGCAGTTTGACGGTGAACACTGAAGCTTTCTTT. Protein: CASSLTVNTEAFF.